This T cell receptor beta chain came from a study of blood T cell repertoires in COVID-19. Per the germline V gene, CDR1 is LGHDT and CDR2 is YNNKEL (reference sequence). The V and J ends lost 4 bases and 7 bases, in that order; junction bases with no gene match: 10. This CDR3 is 15 amino acids long. Only in-frame clones appear in the TCRdb table, and some are missing; sequencing was by immunoSEQ multiplex PCR. The data show 250,000 to 400,000 clones, 90% seen once. Sample: peripheral blood. This TCR was sampled from a young woman with COVID-19, enrolled during active disease. The chain is built from TRBV3-1 (or the pseudogene TRBV3-2) and TRBJ2-1, with 7 bases identical to TRBD2. The CDR3 spells CASSPSAGARNEQFF. The CDR3 DNA reads as TGTGCCAGCAGCCCCTCGGCGGGAGCGAGGAATGAGCAGTTCTTC.